Below, 16 T cell receptor beta chains from the same sample are listed, as sequenced in a study of Ad26.COV2.S vaccination and SARS-CoV-2 variants. The method was immunoSEQ multiplex PCR; TCRdb's version includes in-frame clones alone and lacks a portion of them. The table includes about 320,000 clones, roughly 80% detected once. The treatment here: roughly 19 received Ad26.COV2.S at low or high dose, single or two shots; about 5 received placebo; per-sample allocation not given. Repertoires come from day 63 after the first vaccine or placebo injection. Sample: peripheral blood, taken in a trial of Ad26.COV2.S vaccine versus placebo. The receptors shown here come from a person aged 18 to 59 who received the Ad26.COV2.S COVID-19 vaccine or a placebo.

The CDR3 loop is CASSPTSGGNIQQYF. The CDR3 bases are TGTGCCAGCAGCCCCACTAGCGGGGGGAATATACAGCAGTACTTC. The rearrangement uses TRBV7-3 and TRBJ2-7; 12 nucleotides match TRBD2. The V gene end was trimmed by 5 bases and the J gene end by 8 bases; junction bases not matched to a gene: 10. CDR3 length equals 15 residues. CDR1 and CDR2 (germline): SGHTA, FQGTGA.

In the case of this clone: Within the sample, other DNA sequences also encode this same CDR3. V and J are TRBV5-1 and TRBJ1-1; possibly TRBD1 for D (6 bases). From germline, CDR1 is SGHRS and CDR2 YFSETQ. Trimming removed 0 bases from V and 5 bases from J, with 11 bases in between. The length of the CDR3 is 14 residues. The CDR3 here is CASSLGQGITEAFF. CDR3 DNA sequence: TGCGCCAGCAGCTTGGGGCAGGGGATTACTGAAGCTTTCTTT.

This clone showed up just once. The chain combines TRBV7-2 with TRBJ2-7; possibly TRBD1 for D (6 bases). Trimming shortened V by 2 bases and J by 3 bases, and 11 bases separated the two germline ends. CDR1 and CDR2 from the germline V gene are SGHTA and FQGNSA. The CDR3 is 14 residues long. CDR3 in DNA: TGTGCCAGCAGCTTAAGATCAGGGGACTACGAGCAGTACTTC. Translating gives CASSLRSGDYEQYF.

The chain has TRBV28 and TRBJ1-6; D remains ambiguous. There are 13 residues in the CDR3. Trimming shortened V by 2 bases and J by 9 bases, and 8 bases separated the two germline ends. Germline assignment: CDR1 MDHEN and CDR2 SYDVKM. CDR3 residues: CASSLTRGSPLHF. The CDR3 coding sequence is TGTGCCAGCAGTTTAACCAGAGGTTCACCCCTCCACTTT.

The gene calls are TRBV19 and TRBJ2-1, with 11 bases that match TRBD2. V lost 4 bases to trimming and J lost 5 bases; unmatched junction nucleotides: 7. CDR1 and CDR2 from the germline V gene are LNHDA and SQIVND (reference sequence). The CDR3 contains 16 residues. The CDR3 here is CASSRLAGGSNNEQFF. For the CDR3, the DNA is TGTGCCAGTAGTAGGCTAGCGGGGGGCAGTAACAATGAGCAGTTCTTC.

The V call is TRBV5-1, the J call TRBJ2-1; 10 nucleotides align to TRBD1. Per the germline V gene, CDR1 is SGHRS and CDR2 is YFSETQ. Trimming at V came to 0 bases and at J to 8 bases, leaving 5 bases not matched to a gene. The CDR3 is 15 amino acids. CDR3 in amino acids: CASSLAWTGGYEQFF. The CDR3 DNA reads as TGCGCCAGCAGCTTGGCTTGGACAGGGGGTTATGAGCAGTTCTTC.

The chain is built from TRBV27 and TRBJ2-7; TRBD1 might be the D (6 bases). The CDR3 runs to 14 residues. In germline, CDR1 is MNHEY, CDR2 SMNVEV (reference sequence). V lost 0 bases and J 2 bases, leaving 8 bases between the germline ends. This chain's CDR3 is CASSLSTGTYEQYF. In DNA, the CDR3 is TGTGCCAGCAGTTTATCGACAGGTACCTACGAGCAGTACTTC.

The chain joins TRBV9 to TRBJ2-2; no reliable D call. The germline CDR1 and CDR2 sequences are SGDLS and YYNGEE. V lost 0 bases and J 1 base, leaving 10 bases between the germline ends. The CDR3 runs to 16 residues. This CDR3 reads CASSVVSDQNTGELFF. The CDR3 nucleotides are TGTGCCAGCAGCGTAGTGTCAGACCAGAACACCGGGGAGCTGTTTTTT.

The chain has TRBV12-3 or TRBV12-4 and TRBJ2-3, with D perhaps TRBD2 (6 bases). CDR3 length: 13 residues. V was pared by 1 base and J by 6 bases, with 8 bases between. The CDR3 loop reads CASSLGEADTQYF. The DNA of the CDR3 is TGTGCCAGCAGTTTAGGGGAGGCGGATACGCAGTATTTT.

V is TRBV7-3 and J is TRBJ2-1, with D hard to call. CDR3 size: 13 residues. V lost 0 bases to trimming and J lost 3 bases, with 3 bases between them. Germline CDR1 is SGHTA and CDR2 is FQGTGA. The CDR3 loop is CASSLTRYNEQFF. The CDR3 region has the DNA TGTGCCAGCAGCTTAACCCGCTACAATGAGCAGTTCTTC.

This clone showed up just a few times. The chain couples TRBV4-1 to TRBJ2-2; D is unclear. The CDR3 runs to 17 residues. The V end lost 0 bases, the J end lost 0 bases, and 11 bases lay between the germline ends. Germline V gene data show CDR1 as MGHRA and CDR2 as YSYEKL. Here the CDR3 reads CASSQDSRTANTGELFF. As DNA, the CDR3 is TGCGCCAGCAGCCAAGATAGTCGGACGGCGAACACCGGGGAGCTGTTTTTT.

This clone was counted a single time. The chain joins TRBV5-1 to TRBJ2-7, with a tentative D call TRBD1 (5 bases). V lost 4 bases to trimming and J lost 0 bases, with 11 bases between them. The CDR3 totals 14 residues. CDR1 is SGHRS, CDR2 YFSETQ, per germline. The CDR3 loop is CASSIRQTSYEQYF. The CDR3 DNA reads as TGCGCCAGCAGCATAAGACAGACCTCCTACGAGCAGTACTTC.

The chain combines TRBV5-4 with TRBJ1-1; D is ambiguous. Trimming cost V 1 base and J 0 bases, with 7 bases left between them. The CDR3 covers 14 residues. Germline CDR1 reads SGHNT; CDR2 reads YYREEE (reference sequence). CDR3 loop: CASSLMLVNTEAFF. CDR3 in DNA: TGTGCCAGCAGCTTGATGCTTGTGAACACTGAAGCTTTCTTT.

The CDR3 is CASSVVQGETQYF. The CDR3 coding sequence is TGTGCCAGCAGCGTAGTTCAGGGGGAGACCCAGTACTTC. The chain employs TRBV9 and TRBJ2-5, with D possibly TRBD1 on 6 matching bases. The ends were cut back, 0 bases at V and 5 bases at J, with 8 bases in the middle. Germline CDR1 and CDR2: SGDLS and YYNGEE. The CDR3 has 13 residues.

The V call is TRBV3-1 (or the pseudogene TRBV3-2), the J call TRBJ2-5; 8 nucleotides align to TRBD2. CDR1 is LGHDT and CDR2 is YNNKEL in the germline V gene (reference sequence). The ends lost 3 bases at V and 5 bases at J; junction bases unmatched: 5. This CDR3 contains 14 residues. The CDR3: CASSQSAGVETQYF. The CDR3 DNA is TGTGCCAGCAGCCAGTCAGCGGGGGTTGAGACCCAGTACTTC.

The chain employs TRBV5-6 and TRBJ1-2; 9 positions match TRBD1. The CDR3 has 15 amino acids. Germline assignment: CDR1 SGHDT and CDR2 YYEEEE. The V gene end was trimmed by 6 bases and the J gene end by 5 bases; junction bases not matched to a gene: 11. This CDR3 is CASNTPGQGGYGYTF. The CDR3 DNA follows: TGTGCCAGCAACACCCCGGGACAGGGTGGGTATGGCTACACCTTC.